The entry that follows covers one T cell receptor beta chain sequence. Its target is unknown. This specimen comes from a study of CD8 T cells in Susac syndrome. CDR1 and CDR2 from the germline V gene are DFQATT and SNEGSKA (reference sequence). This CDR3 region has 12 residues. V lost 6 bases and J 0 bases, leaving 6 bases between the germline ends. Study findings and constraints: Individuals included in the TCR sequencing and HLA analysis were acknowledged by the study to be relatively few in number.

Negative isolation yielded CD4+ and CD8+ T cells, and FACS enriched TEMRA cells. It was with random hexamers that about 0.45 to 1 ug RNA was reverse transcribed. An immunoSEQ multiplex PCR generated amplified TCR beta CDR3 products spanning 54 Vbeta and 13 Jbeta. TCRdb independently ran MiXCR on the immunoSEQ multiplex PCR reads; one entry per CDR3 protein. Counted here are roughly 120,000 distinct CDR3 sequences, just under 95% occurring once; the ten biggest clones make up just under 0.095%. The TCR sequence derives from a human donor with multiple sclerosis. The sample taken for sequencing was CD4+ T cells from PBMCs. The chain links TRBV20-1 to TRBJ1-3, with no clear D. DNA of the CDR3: TGCAGTGCCCTGAGCTCTGGAAACACCATATATTTT. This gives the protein CSALSSGNTIYF.